The rows below give T cell receptor beta chains drawn from one sample of a study of shared clonotypes between healthy human individuals. The assay was immunoSEQ multiplex PCR, and TCRdb's table has in-frame clones only and misses some. The table records about 800,000 clones, roughly 96% of them present only once. Material: naive CD8+ T cells sorted from blood. These receptors were obtained from a man aged 25-45 years in good health. Both conserved end residues are trimmed from each CDR3.

TRBJ1-3 TRBV21-1 ASSKVGGNTIY
TRBJ1-1 TRBV7-8 ASSSPGPRGVTEAF
TRBJ2-2 TRBV6-5 ASSLSTGELF
TRBJ2-2 TRBV7-9 ASSLGPAITGELF
TRBJ2-7 TRBV19 ASSPGTGDYEQY
TRBJ1-2 TRBV6-1 ASSEDPPGVNYGYT
TRBJ2-5 TRBV4-1 ASSPGTAGQETQY
TRBJ2-3 TRBV4-2 ASSQGQAGGLTDTQY
TRBJ1-2 TRBV29-1 SVLLQQGGVYYGYT
TRBJ2-1 TRBV7-9 ASSNLRSGSSYNEQF
TRBJ2-7 TRBV7-9 ASSAGTGPYEQY
TRBJ2-3 TRBV7-8 ASEGGSTDTQY
TRBJ2-2 TRBV7-9 ASSFVGTAAGELF
TRBJ2-7 TRBV28 ASSLGPTERK
TRBJ2-7 TRBV27 ASSKTRGVYEQY
TRBJ1-4 TRBV19 ASSILGQTKLF
TRBJ2-7 TRBV2 ASSEARPAYEQY
TRBJ1-5 TRBV19 ASSIGELNQPQH
TRBJ2-2 TRBV7-9 ASSRRTENTGELF
TRBJ2-3 TRBV2 ASSGTTDTQY
TRBJ2-3 TRBV18 ASSGTTIDTDTQY
TRBJ2-1 TRBV11-2 ASSLFPSGRYEQF
TRBJ1-1 TRBV6-6 ASSRTGGTEAF
TRBJ2-1 TRBV29-1 SVGGTELYNEQF
TRBJ2-1 TRBV5-4 ASSLSGSSYNEQF
TRBJ2-2 TRBV27 ASSPYRGSGTGELF
TRBJ1-4 TRBV4-3 ASSQGSPSGTFNEKLF
TRBJ2-2 TRBV7-8 ASSPLGRPNTGELF
TRBJ2-5 TRBV7-2 ASSSPPQETQY
TRBJ2-7 TRBV11-2 ASSLVGSDEQY
TRBJ1-2 TRBV4-3 ASSQETEGLSYGYT
TRBJ2-7 TRBV27 ASSFGQRQTRTSGSDEQY
TRBJ1-1 TRBV4-3 ASSRRGPGNEGLDTEAF
TRBJ2-1 TRBV27 ASSFGGGSLYNEQF
TRBJ2-7 TRBV7-9 ASSSRGDEQY
TRBJ1-2 TRBV4-3 ASSHSGQGANGYT
TRBJ1-2 TRBV23-1 AGTGYYGYT
TRBJ2-5 TRBV13 ASSYGGTQY
TRBJ2-2 TRBV27 ASSPGTGELF
TRBJ2-7 TRBV30 ACPAAGGPTYEQY
TRBJ2-3 TRBV7-2 ASSLNWGPTDTQY
TRBJ2-1 TRBV11-2 ASSLDMRLAGVLYNEQF
TRBJ2-2 TRBV5-1 ASSLEGGAGELF
TRBJ2-7 TRBV7-8 ASSSSGSAYEQY
TRBJ2-7 TRBV27 ASSLTSAGYEQY
TRBJ2-7 TRBV28 ATSTRISGYSYEQY
TRBJ2-2 TRBV29-1 SVESTRSTGELF
TRBJ2-1 TRBV29-1 SVDGLGSHEQF